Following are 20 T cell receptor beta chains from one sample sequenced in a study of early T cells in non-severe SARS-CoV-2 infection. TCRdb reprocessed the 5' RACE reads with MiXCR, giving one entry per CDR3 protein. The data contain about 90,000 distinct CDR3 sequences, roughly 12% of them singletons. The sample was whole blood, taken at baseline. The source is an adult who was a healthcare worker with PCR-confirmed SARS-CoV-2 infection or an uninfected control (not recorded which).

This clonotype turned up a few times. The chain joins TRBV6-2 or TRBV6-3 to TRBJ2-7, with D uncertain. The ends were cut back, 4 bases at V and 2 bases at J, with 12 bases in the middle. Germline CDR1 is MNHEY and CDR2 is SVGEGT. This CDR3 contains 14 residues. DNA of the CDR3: TGTGCCAGCAGTTCTGGCGGCTGGACCTACGAGCAGTACTTC. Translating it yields CASSSGGWTYEQYF.

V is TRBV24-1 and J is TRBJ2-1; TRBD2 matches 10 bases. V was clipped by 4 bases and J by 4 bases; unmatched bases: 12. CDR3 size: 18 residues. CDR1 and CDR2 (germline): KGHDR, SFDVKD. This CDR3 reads CATSDPETSGRGYNEQFF. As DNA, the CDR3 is TGTGCCACCAGTGACCCCGAGACTAGCGGGCGAGGATACAATGAGCAGTTCTTC.

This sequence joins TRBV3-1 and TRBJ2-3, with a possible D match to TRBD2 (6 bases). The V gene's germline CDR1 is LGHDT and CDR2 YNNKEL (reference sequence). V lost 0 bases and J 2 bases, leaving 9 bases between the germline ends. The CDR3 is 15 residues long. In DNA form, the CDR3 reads TGTGCCAGCAGCCAAGATCAGCGGGCCACAGATACGCAGTATTTT. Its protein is CASSQDQRATDTQYF.

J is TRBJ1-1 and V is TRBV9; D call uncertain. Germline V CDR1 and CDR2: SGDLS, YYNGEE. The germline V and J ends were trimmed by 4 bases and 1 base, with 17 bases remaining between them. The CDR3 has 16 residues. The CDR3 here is CASSLRAVATNTEAFF. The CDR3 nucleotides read TGTGCCAGCAGCCTCCGGGCCGTAGCCACGAACACTGAAGCTTTCTTT.

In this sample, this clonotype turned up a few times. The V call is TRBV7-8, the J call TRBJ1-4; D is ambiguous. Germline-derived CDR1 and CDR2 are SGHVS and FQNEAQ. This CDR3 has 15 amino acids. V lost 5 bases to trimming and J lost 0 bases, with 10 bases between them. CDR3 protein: CASSPRSATNEKLFF. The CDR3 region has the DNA TGTGCCAGCAGCCCCAGGTCGGCAACTAATGAAAAACTGTTTTTT.

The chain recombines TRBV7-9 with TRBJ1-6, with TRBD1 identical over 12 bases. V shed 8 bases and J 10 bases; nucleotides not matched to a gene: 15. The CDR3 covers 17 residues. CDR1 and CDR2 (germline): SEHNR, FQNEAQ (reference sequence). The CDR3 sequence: CASSPGTGGAASSPLHF. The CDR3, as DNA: TGTGCCAGCTCCCCAGGGACAGGGGGCGCGGCATCATCACCCCTCCACTTT.

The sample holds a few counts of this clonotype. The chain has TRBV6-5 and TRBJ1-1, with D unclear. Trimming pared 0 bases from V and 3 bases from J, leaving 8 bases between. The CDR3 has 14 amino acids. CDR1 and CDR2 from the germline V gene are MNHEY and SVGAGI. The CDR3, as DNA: TGTGCCAGCAGTTACTCGATTGGGCACACTGAAGCTTTCTTT. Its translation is CASSYSIGHTEAFF.

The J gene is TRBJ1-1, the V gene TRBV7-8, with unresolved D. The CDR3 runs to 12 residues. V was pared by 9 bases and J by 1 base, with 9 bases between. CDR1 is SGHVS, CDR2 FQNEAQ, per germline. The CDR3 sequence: CASSQRNTEAFF. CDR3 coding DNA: TGTGCCAGTAGTCAGAGGAACACTGAAGCTTTCTTT.

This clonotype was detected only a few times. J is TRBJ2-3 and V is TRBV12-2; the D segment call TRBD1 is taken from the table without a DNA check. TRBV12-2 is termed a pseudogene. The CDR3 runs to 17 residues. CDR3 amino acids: CASRLALDRGPTDTQYF. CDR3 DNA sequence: TGTGCAAGTCGCTTAGCGTTGGACAGGGGGCCGACAGATACGCAGTATTTT.

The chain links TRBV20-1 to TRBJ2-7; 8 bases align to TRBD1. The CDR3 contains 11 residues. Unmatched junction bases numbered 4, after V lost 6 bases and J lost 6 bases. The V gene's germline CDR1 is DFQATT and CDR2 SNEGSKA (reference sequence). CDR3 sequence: CSADRGGEQYF. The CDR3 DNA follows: TGCAGTGCCGACAGGGGAGGCGAGCAGTACTTC.

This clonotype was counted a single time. The DNA of the CDR3 is TGCGCCACCCAACAGGGGTTGGGCTACGAGCAGTACTTC. The encoded protein is CATQQGLGYEQYF. The V call is TRBV10-1, the J call TRBJ2-7; 7 bases fit TRBD1. The CDR3 runs to 13 residues. The V and J ends lost 10 bases and 3 bases, in that order; junction bases with no gene match: 9. The germline V gene has CDR1 WNHNN and CDR2 SYGVQD (reference sequence).

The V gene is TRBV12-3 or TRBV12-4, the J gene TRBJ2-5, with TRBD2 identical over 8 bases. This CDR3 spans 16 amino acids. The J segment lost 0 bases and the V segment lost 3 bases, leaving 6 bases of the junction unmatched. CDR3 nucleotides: TGTGCCAGCAGTTTTCGTAGCGGGGCGTACCAAGAGACCCAGTACTTC. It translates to CASSFRSGAYQETQYF.

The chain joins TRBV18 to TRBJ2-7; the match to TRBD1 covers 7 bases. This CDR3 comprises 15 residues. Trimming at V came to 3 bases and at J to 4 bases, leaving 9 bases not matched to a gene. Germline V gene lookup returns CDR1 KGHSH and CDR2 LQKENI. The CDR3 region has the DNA TGTGCCAGCTCACCTTTGCCAGGGGGTGGGTACGAGCAGTACTTC. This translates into CASSPLPGGGYEQYF. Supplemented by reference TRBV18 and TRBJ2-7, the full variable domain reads NAGVMQNPRHLVRRRGQEARLRCSPMKGHSHVYWYRQLPEEGLKFMVYLQKENIIDESGMPKERFSAEFPKEGPSILRIQQVVRGDSAAYFCASSPLPGGGYEQYFGPGTRLTVT.

The DNA of the CDR3 is TGCAGTGCCGGGGGGGGTATCGATAATTCACCCCTCCACTTT. Residues: CSAGGGIDNSPLHF. V and J are TRBV20-1 and TRBJ1-6, with TRBD1 as a possible D gene (5 bases). This CDR3 is 14 amino acids long. Germline assignment: CDR1 DFQATT and CDR2 SNEGSKA (reference sequence). Trimming took 6 bases from V and 5 from J, leaving 14 bases between them.

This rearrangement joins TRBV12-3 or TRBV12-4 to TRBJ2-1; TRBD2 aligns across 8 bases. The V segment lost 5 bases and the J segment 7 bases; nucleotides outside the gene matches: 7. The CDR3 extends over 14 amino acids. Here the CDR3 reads CASSPGLGPNEQFF. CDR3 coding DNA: TGTGCCAGCAGTCCGGGACTAGGACCGAATGAGCAGTTCTTC.

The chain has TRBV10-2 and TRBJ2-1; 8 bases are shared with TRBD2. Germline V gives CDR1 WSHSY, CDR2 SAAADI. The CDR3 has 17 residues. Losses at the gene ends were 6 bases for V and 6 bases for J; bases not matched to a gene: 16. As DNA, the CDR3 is TGCGCCAGCAGGGGCTCCTTGCTCGGGGGGGCTCGCAATGAGCAGTTCTTC. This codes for CASRGSLLGGARNEQFF.

The DNA of the CDR3 is TGCGCCAGCAGCCAGGACAGTTTCTCCTACGAGCAGTACTTC. Protein product: CASSQDSFSYEQYF. The rearrangement joins TRBV5-1 to TRBJ2-7, with D possibly matching TRBD1 (6 bases). The V gene lost 4 bases and the J gene lost 0 bases, with 11 bases spanning the gap. This CDR3 has 14 amino acids. Germline assignment: CDR1 SGHRS and CDR2 YFSETQ.

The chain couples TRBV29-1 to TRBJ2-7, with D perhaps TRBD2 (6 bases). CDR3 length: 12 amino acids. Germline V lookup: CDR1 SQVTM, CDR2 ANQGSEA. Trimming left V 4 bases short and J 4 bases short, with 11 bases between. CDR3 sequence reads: CSVVLGGYEQYF. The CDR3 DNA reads TGCAGCGTTGTCCTTGGGGGGTACGAGCAGTACTTC.

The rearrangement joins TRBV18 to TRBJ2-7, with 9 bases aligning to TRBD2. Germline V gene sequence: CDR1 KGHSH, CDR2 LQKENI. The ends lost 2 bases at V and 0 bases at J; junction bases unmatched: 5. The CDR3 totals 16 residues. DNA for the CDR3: TGTGCCAGCTCACCAGGGGCTAGCGGGACCTCCTACGAGCAGTACTTC. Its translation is CASSPGASGTSYEQYF.

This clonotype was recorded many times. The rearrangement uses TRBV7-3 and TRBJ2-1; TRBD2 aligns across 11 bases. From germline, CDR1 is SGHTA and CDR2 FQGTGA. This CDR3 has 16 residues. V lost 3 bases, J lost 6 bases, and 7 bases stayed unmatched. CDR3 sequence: CASSFMTSGNLNEQFF. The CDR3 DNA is TGTGCCAGCAGCTTTATGACTAGCGGGAATCTCAATGAGCAGTTCTTC.